A single sample is the source of the 4 T cell receptor beta chains below, sequenced in a study of blood T cell repertoires in COVID-19. Sequencing was performed with immunoSEQ multiplex PCR; in TCRdb, only in-frame clones are kept and a portion is missing. The sample yields a few hundred thousand clones, 90% seen once. The sequenced material came from PBMCs or T cells enriched from blood (not recorded which). The source is a woman in her late teens or twenties with acute COVID-19.

This clone was seen a single time. The chain recombines TRBV27 with TRBJ1-1; 8 bases agree with TRBD1. This CDR3 is built from 16 residues. Germline trimming cut 5 bases from V and 0 bases from J; bases unmatched to any gene: 8. The germline gives CDR1 MNHEY, CDR2 SMNVEV (reference sequence). This CDR3 reads CASSPGTGPMNTEAFF. Here the CDR3 DNA reads TGTGCCAGCAGTCCTGGGACAGGCCCAATGAACACTGAAGCTTTCTTT.

The sample holds a few counts of this clone. The same CDR3 can be traced to other DNA sequences in this sample. This chain links TRBV12-3 or TRBV12-4 with TRBJ1-5, with TRBD1 as a possible D gene (5 bases). The CDR3 runs to 13 residues. Trimming shortened V by 3 bases and J by 5 bases, and 8 bases separated the two germline ends. CDR3 amino acids: CASSFTGDQPQHF. CDR3 DNA: TGTGCCAGCAGTTTCACGGGGGATCAGCCCCAGCATTTT.

The V gene is TRBV6-5, the J gene TRBJ2-1, with a weak D call TRBD2 (6 bases). V shed 6 bases and J shed 5 bases, with 17 bases lying between them. The CDR3 consists of 15 residues. Per germline, CDR1 MNHEY and CDR2 SVGAGI. For the CDR3, the DNA is TGTGCCAGCAGCCCCGGGACTGGGATGAACAATGAGCAGTTCTTC. As protein: CASSPGTGMNNEQFF.

The chain recombines TRBV5-4 with TRBJ2-7; D call uncertain. Germline-derived CDR1 and CDR2 are SGHNT and YYREEE (reference sequence). The CDR3 has 13 amino acids. V lost 4 bases and J lost 5, with 13 bases in between. The CDR3 DNA reads as TGTGCCAGCAGCGTGATGTCGAGTGACGAGCAGTACTTC. Its translation is CASSVMSSDEQYF.